Ten or more counts support the clone carrying this T cell receptor (beta chain). As yet, its antigen is unknown. The data were taken from a study of T cell repertoires in cytomegalovirus infection. Study context: It can be stated that public TCR beta signatures indicated CMV infection as well as a matching HLA type. Findings and limits, study-wide: Using cumulative public TCR beta family frequency, the authors identified those who carried CMV together with the relevant HLA.

With 5 bases clipped from V and 9 bases from J, the junction kept 16 bases outside the gene matches. The CDR3 extends over 15 amino acids. Germline V lookup: CDR1 SGHTA, CDR2 FQGNSA. TCRdb processed the reads anew with MiXCR; each CDR3 protein has one entry. The profile covers about 230,000 distinct CDR3 sequences, with about 20% appearing a single time and roughly 18% taken by the ten largest. What was sequenced was CD8+ T cells from PBMCs. This sequence was found in a human donor in good health (CMV status not recorded). Some clones in this sample may be carry-over from other donors' samples. The chain is built from TRBV7-2 and TRBJ2-7, with 7 bases identical to TRBD1. CDR3 in amino acids: CASSGLTGETTMQYF. The CDR3 region has the DNA TGTGCCAGCAGCGGGCTTACAGGGGAAACTACGATGCAGTACTTC.